The following is a TCR beta chain sequence with its context. A far larger clone is one base from this, pointing to a likely read error. First-strand cDNA relied on TRAV- and TRBV-specific primers spanning alpha and beta chains. TCR amplification involved about 19 PCR cycles with a constant-region primer and V-primer adapter. The authors amplified isolated mRNA by in vitro transcription. In TCRdb, the reads were re-called with MiXCR into one record per CDR3 protein. The sample yields around 64,000 distinct CDR3 sequences, more than 25% seen once. This specimen belongs to a study of low-dose radiotherapy and immunotherapy resistance in tumors. Study details: The authors gave intravenous cyclophosphamide 200 mg/m2 every two weeks, one day before radiation and immunotherapy.

This CDR3 has 16 residues. Germline V gene lookup returns CDR1 MNHGY and CDR2 SAAAGT. The V gene lost 4 bases and the J gene lost 7 bases, with 23 bases spanning the gap. Specified time point: before trial treatment. The chain is built from TRBV6-8 and TRBJ2-7; a weak D match, TRBD2 (5 bases). The source was PBMCs, collected before treatment. The sequence was obtained from a male donor with rectosigmoid adenocarcinoma. This CDR3 is CASSSLFSSLGDEQYF. In nucleotides, the CDR3 is TGTGCCAGCAGTTCTCTTTTCTCTAGCTTGGGCGATGAGCAGTACTTC.